The TCR beta chain under discussion was sequenced for a study of T cells in Graves' hyperthyroidism and ophthalmopathy. Study findings and constraints: In blood, most of the thyroid clonotypes expanded above 0.001 were also present.

Notes on this clonotype: Its antigen is not identified.

Source material for PBMCs was less than 12 ml fresh peripheral blood. The CDR3 contains 16 residues. Germline V gene data show CDR1 as DFQATT and CDR2 as SNEGSKA (reference sequence). Trimming took 3 bases from V and 3 from J, leaving 18 bases between them. Amplified TCR beta CDR3 regions derived from RNA transcripts. Primed by the HTBI set, a first-round RT-PCR was run on the TCR CDR3. Each CDR3 protein is one row after TCRdb ran MiXCR on the multiplex PCR reads. The repertoire consists of a few hundred thousand distinct CDR3 sequences, with approximately 14% occurring once and the leading ten covering approximately 7.4%.

This receptor was taken from a woman in her 30s with Graves' hyperthyroidism. The source material was blood. The chain has TRBV20-1 and TRBJ1-5; no definite D call. The CDR3 region is CSARSPIVGFNQPQHF. CDR3 nucleotides: TGCAGTGCTAGGAGCCCCATTGTGGGTTTCAATCAGCCCCAGCATTTT.